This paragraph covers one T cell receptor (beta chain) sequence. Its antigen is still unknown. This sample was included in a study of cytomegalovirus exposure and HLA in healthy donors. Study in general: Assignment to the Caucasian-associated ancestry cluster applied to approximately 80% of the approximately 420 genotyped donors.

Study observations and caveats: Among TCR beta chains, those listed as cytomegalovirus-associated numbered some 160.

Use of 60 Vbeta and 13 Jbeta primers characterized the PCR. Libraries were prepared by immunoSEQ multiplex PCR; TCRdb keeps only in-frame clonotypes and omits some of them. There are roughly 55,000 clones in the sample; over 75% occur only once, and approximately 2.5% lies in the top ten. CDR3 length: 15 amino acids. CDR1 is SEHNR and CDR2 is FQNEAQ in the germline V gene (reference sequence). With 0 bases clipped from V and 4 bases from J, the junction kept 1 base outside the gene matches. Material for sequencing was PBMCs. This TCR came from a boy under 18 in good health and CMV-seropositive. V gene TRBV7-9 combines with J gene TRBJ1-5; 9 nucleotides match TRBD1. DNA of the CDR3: TGTGCCAGCAGCTTAGCTGGGACAGGGAATCAGCCCCAGCATTTT. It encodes CASSLAGTGNQPQHF.